These 24 T cell receptor beta chains share one sample of origin, sequenced in a study of graft-versus-host responses after intestinal transplantation (dated by TCRdb to the early 2020s). The time point label corresponds to: cells obtained before transplantation from donor or recipient. The library relied on the immunoSEQ multiplex PCR assay. Here the immuneACCESS table is served through TCRdb, limited to in-frame sequences with V and J called. Missing clones are a known gap in these copies; in checked studies unresolved V genes cover under half, and the rest lacks a known reason. The sample table holds approximately 78,000 clones, of which around 87% were seen once. The ten largest clonotypes hold over 7% of the sample. No antigen has been assigned to these receptors. The sample in question was unstimulated CD8+ T cells sorted from spleen or lymph node cells, obtained before transplant. The receptors were gathered from a human donor who was the organ donor for an intestinal transplant.

The chain couples TRBV30 to TRBJ1-1; D uncertain. Between the trimmed V and J ends, which lost 3 bases and 3 bases, there was a span of 8 bases. There are 12 residues in the CDR3. The V gene's germline CDR1 is GTSNPN and CDR2 SVGIG (reference sequence). The CDR3 loop is CAWSRRDTEAFF. CDR3 nucleotide sequence: TGTGCCTGGAGCCGGAGAGACACTGAAGCTTTCTTT.

CDR3 in DNA: TGCGCCAGCAGCTTGGCCGGGGATGAGCAGTTCTTC. Translating it yields CASSLAGDEQFF. The rearrangement joins TRBV5-1 to TRBJ2-1, with a weak D call TRBD2 (5 bases). Looked up from germline, CDR1 is SGHRS and CDR2 is YFSETQ. The V gene lost 0 bases and the J gene lost 8 bases, with 6 bases spanning the gap. The CDR3 loop spans 12 amino acids.

The rearrangement uses TRBV7-9 and TRBJ2-1, with a tentative D call TRBD2 (6 bases). This CDR3 is 13 amino acids long. V was cut by 8 bases and J by 10 bases, with 18 bases left in between. Germline CDR1 SEHNR, CDR2 FQNEAQ (reference sequence). CDR3 protein: CASRSGGPIEQFF. CDR3 in DNA: TGTGCCAGCCGTTCCGGGGGTCCAATCGAGCAGTTCTTC.

The chain has TRBV4-1 and TRBJ2-5; D tentatively fits TRBD1 or TRBD2 (6 bases each). CDR3 length equals 16 residues. Germline CDR1 MGHRA, CDR2 YSYEKL. V was trimmed by 2 bases and J by 4 bases, leaving 17 bases between them. The CDR3 loop reads CASSQNKGGPGETQYF. The CDR3 nucleotides are TGCGCCAGCAGCCAAAACAAGGGGGGCCCAGGAGAGACCCAGTACTTC.

This clone came up once. CDR3 residues: CASQEFHEQYF. The CDR3 bases are TGTGCCAGTCAGGAGTTCCACGAGCAGTACTTC. This chain connects TRBV25-1 to TRBJ2-7; D call uncertain. Per the germline V gene, CDR1 is MGHDK and CDR2 is SYGVNS. Trimming removed 9 bases at V and 5 bases at J, with 11 bases between. The CDR3 is 11 residues long.

V usage is TRBV30 and J usage is TRBJ2-5; D possibly corresponds to TRBD2 (6 bases). The length of the CDR3 is 14 residues. CDR1 is GTSNPN, CDR2 SVGIG, per germline (reference sequence). The germline V and J ends were trimmed by 5 bases and 5 bases, with 18 bases remaining between them. Written as DNA, the CDR3 is TGTGCCTGGGGCGGGGTAGGTTTCCAGGAGACCCAGTACTTC. Protein: CAWGGVGFQETQYF.

The rearrangement joins TRBV10-3 to TRBJ2-1, with a tentative D call TRBD2 (6 bases). CDR1 is ENHRY and CDR2 is SYGVKD in the germline V gene. V dropped 10 bases and J dropped 0 bases, with 19 bases sitting between them. This CDR3 comprises 16 residues. CDR3 DNA sequence: TGTGCCACTACCGGCCGCCGGGAGCGCTCCTACAATGAGCAGTTCTTC. It is translated as CATTGRRERSYNEQFF.

This chain uses TRBV7-9 with TRBJ1-5; D might be TRBD1 (5 bases). V dropped 4 bases and J dropped 3 bases, with 16 bases sitting between them. The length of the CDR3 is 16 residues. Per germline, CDR1 SEHNR and CDR2 FQNEAQ (reference sequence). CDR3 region: CASSSEEAGNNQPQHF. The CDR3 DNA reads TGTGCCAGCAGCTCCGAGGAGGCAGGGAACAATCAGCCCCAGCATTTT.

This clone has just one count. The rearrangement uses TRBV9 and TRBJ2-1; TRBD2 agrees at 9 bases. The CDR3 length is 15 residues. Germline loops: CDR1 SGDLS, CDR2 YYNGEE. The junction had 8 bases not matched to a gene; V was cut back by 5 bases and J by 5 bases. The CDR3 here is CASSNSGSYNNEQFF. The CDR3 region has the DNA TGTGCCAGCAGTAATAGCGGGAGTTATAACAATGAGCAGTTCTTC. Full variable domain (remainder filled in from reference TRBV9 and TRBJ2-1): DSGVTQTPKHLITATGQRVTLRCSPRSGDLSVYWYQQSLDQGLQFLIQYYNGEERAKGNILERFSAQQFPDLHSELNLSSLELGDSALYFCASSNSGSYNNEQFFGPGTRLTVL.

The chain employs TRBV6-6 and TRBJ2-7; TRBD1 is a possible D gene (5 bases). The CDR3 loop spans 15 amino acids. Germline assignment: CDR1 MNHNY and CDR2 SVGAGI (reference sequence). V was trimmed by 4 bases and J by 3 bases, leaving 16 bases between them. Here the CDR3 DNA reads TGTGCCAGCAGTTTCGGCGACCAAGGGGTCTACGAGCAGTACTTC. The encoded protein is CASSFGDQGVYEQYF.

The V gene is TRBV6-6, the J gene TRBJ2-6; the D gene is possibly TRBD1 (5 bases). The CDR3 consists of 15 residues. Germline CDR1 and CDR2: MNHNY and SVGAGI (reference sequence). The V end was cut by 4 bases, the J end by 11 bases, with 18 bases between. CDR3 DNA: TGTGCCAGCAGTTCGGACAATTTCAGGGTGCACGTCCTGACTTTC. Translation: CASSSDNFRVHVLTF.

This chain uses TRBV23-1 with TRBJ2-3, with a possible D match to TRBD1 (6 bases). TRBV23-1 is marked as an open reading frame, function uncertain. This CDR3 spans 17 amino acids. V was trimmed by 3 bases and J by 1 base, leaving 17 bases between them. In DNA form, the CDR3 reads TGCGCCAGCAGTCAGCCAAGGGGACACCTAGGCACAGATACGCAGTATTTT. Protein product: CASSQPRGHLGTDTQYF.

This sequence joins TRBV2 and TRBJ1-1; tentatively, D is TRBD1 (6 bases). The V end lost 8 bases, the J end lost 11 bases, and 24 bases lay between the germline ends. This CDR3 region has 14 residues. CDR1 and CDR2 from the germline V gene are SNHLY and FYNNEI. CDR3 in DNA: TGTGCCAGCCGGTGCCCGGGACACACTACCTCCGCTTTCTTT. Protein sequence: CASRCPGHTTSAFF.

This clone has only one observation. The rearrangement uses TRBV27 and TRBJ2-7, with D possibly matching TRBD2 (7 bases). Trimming removed 5 bases from V and 7 bases from J, with 21 bases in between. CDR1 is MNHEY and CDR2 is SMNVEV in the germline V gene (reference sequence). This CDR3 region has 15 residues. This chain's CDR3 is CASSEMYGGAEEQYF. DNA of the CDR3: TGTGCCAGCAGTGAAATGTATGGGGGGGCAGAGGAGCAGTACTTC.

V and J are TRBV19 and TRBJ2-7; 8 nucleotides agree with TRBD2. J was trimmed by 1 base and V by 3 bases; bases with no gene match: 5. Germline CDR1 LNHDA, CDR2 SQIVND (reference sequence). The CDR3 runs to 15 residues. The CDR3 here is CASSILGGGSYEQYF. The CDR3 DNA reads TGTGCCAGTAGTATCCTCGGGGGGGGGTCCTACGAGCAGTACTTC. Looking up the rest from reference TRBV19 and TRBJ2-7 gives the full variable domain: DGGITQSPKYLFRKEGQNVTLSCEQNLNHDAMYWYRQDPGQGLRLIYYSQIVNDFQKGDIAEGYSVSREKKESFPLTVTSAQKNPTAFYLCASSILGGGSYEQYFGPGTRLTVT.

The chain uses TRBV28 and TRBJ2-7; TRBD1 is a possible D gene (5 bases). Deletions cut 9 bases from V and 2 bases from J, with 17 bases between. The CDR3 extends over 14 amino acids. CDR1 and CDR2 from the germline V gene are MDHEN and SYDVKM. CDR3 coding DNA: TGTGCCAGACCCCCGCGGCAGGGTGCCTACGAGCAGTACTTC. Translated, it gives CARPPRQGAYEQYF.

The chain carries TRBV6-1 and TRBJ2-1; D is undetermined. V shed 4 bases and J shed 1 base, with 11 bases lying between them. CDR1 and CDR2 (germline): MNHNS, SASEGT. The CDR3 is made up of 15 amino acids. CDR3 sequence (DNA): TGTGCCAGCAGTGTAGCCGTGGGATCCTACAATGAGCAGTTCTTC. This codes for CASSVAVGSYNEQFF.

The V call is TRBV5-1, the J call TRBJ2-6; 7 bases line up with TRBD2. Germline V gene data show CDR1 as SGHRS and CDR2 as YFSETQ. This CDR3 is 17 amino acids long. Germline trimming cut 4 bases from V and 3 bases from J; bases unmatched to any gene: 10. CDR3 in DNA: TGCGCCAGCAGCCTGACGGGGGGTCCGGTTGGGGCCAACGTCCTGACTTTC. It is translated as CASSLTGGPVGANVLTF.

This clone was recorded only once. The rearrangement uses TRBV10-1 and TRBJ2-7, with 9 bases matching TRBD1. The CDR3 totals 15 residues. Germline V CDR1 and CDR2: WNHNN, SYGVQD (reference sequence). The J segment lost 4 bases and the V segment lost 3 bases, leaving 7 bases of the junction unmatched. The DNA for the CDR3 is TGCGCCAGCAGTGACCCGGGACAGGGCGATTACGAGCAGTACTTC. As protein: CASSDPGQGDYEQYF.

The chain joins TRBV4-1 to TRBJ2-5; D gene ambiguous. CDR3 length: 12 amino acids. Germline V gives CDR1 MGHRA, CDR2 YSYEKL. V was clipped by 5 bases and J by 5 bases, with 9 bases between them. In DNA, the CDR3 is TGCGCCAGCAGCTCTATGTCTGAGACCCAGTACTTC. It translates to CASSSMSETQYF.

Turning to this clone: An end of the junction does not agree with germline; a read error may underlie this. V and J are TRBV7-9 and TRBJ2-7; a weak D match, TRBD1 (5 bases). The CDR3 loop spans 13 amino acids. Germline-derived CDR1 and CDR2 are SEHNR and FQNEAQ (reference sequence). The CDR3 sequence: CASSLGYERVQDF. CDR3 nucleotide sequence: TGTGCCAGCAGCTTAGGTTATGAAAGGGTACAGGACTTC.

The rearrangement joins TRBV27 to TRBJ2-5; D not certain. The V end lost 1 base, the J end lost 6 bases, and 12 bases lay between the germline ends. The CDR3 sequence is 14 residues long. The V gene's germline CDR1 is MNHEY and CDR2 SMNVEV (reference sequence). The DNA of the CDR3 is TGTGCCAGCAGTTTATGGGCCTCATGGCAGACCCAGTACTTC. Protein sequence: CASSLWASWQTQYF.

J is TRBJ1-1 and V is TRBV28, with D possibly TRBD1 on 5 matching bases. The ends were cut back, 6 bases at V and 0 bases at J, with 17 bases in the middle. There are 16 residues in the CDR3. Germline assignment: CDR1 MDHEN and CDR2 SYDVKM. The CDR3 here is CASRTLTENMNTEAFF. CDR3 sequence (DNA): TGTGCCAGCAGGACTTTGACAGAAAACATGAACACTGAAGCTTTCTTT.

As regards this clone: Other DNA variants within this sample encode the same CDR3. The V gene is TRBV6-5, the J gene TRBJ2-1, with 8 bases that match TRBD2. The CDR3 is 14 amino acids. The junction had 9 bases not matched to a gene; V was cut back by 5 bases and J by 9 bases. Germline CDR1 and CDR2: MNHEY and SVGAGI. The CDR3 nucleotides are TGTGCCAGCAGTCACACTAGCGGAGGGCTTGAGCAGTTCTTC. Amino acids: CASSHTSGGLEQFF.